Below, 2 T cell receptor beta chains from the same sample are listed, as sequenced in a study of beta chain features in type 1 diabetes. cDNA synthesis used the whole RNA isolate, giving expressed TCRB sequences. Profiling relied on immunoSEQ multiplex PCR, and the TCRdb table lists in-frame clones only, not all of them. This sample carries about 410,000 clones, about 15% of them seen once, and the ten largest clones take 0.035% to 0.045%. The sample taken for sequencing was naive CD4+ T cells from blood. These receptors were collected from a young man in good health.

CDR3 residues: CSVTAGVVETQYF. Written as DNA, the CDR3 is TGCAGCGTTACAGCGGGGGTTGTAGAGACCCAGTACTTC. The V call is TRBV29-1, the J call TRBJ2-5, with 8 positions matching TRBD2. The V gene's germline CDR1 is SQVTM and CDR2 ANQGSEA. Trimming removed 5 bases from V and 4 bases from J; junction bases left unmatched: 6. The CDR3 length is 13 residues.

The chain combines TRBV29-1 with TRBJ1-1; 7 positions agree with TRBD1. The V gene's germline CDR1 is SQVTM and CDR2 ANQGSEA. There are 11 residues in the CDR3. V was clipped by 8 bases and J by 4 bases; unmatched bases: 4. The CDR3: CSLQGSTEAFF. The CDR3 DNA sequence: TGCAGCCTACAGGGGAGCACTGAAGCTTTCTTT.